This TCR beta chain was identified in a study of pediatric ulcerative colitis (dated by TCRdb to between 2018 and 2021). General notes on the study: Pancolitis was present in over 5 ulcerative colitis patients and left-sided colitis in two, and histology consistent with ulcerative colitis was found in all of these patients. Using the Pediatric Ulcerative Colitis Activity Index, a couple of patients were classed as having mild disease, several as having moderate disease and three as having acute severe colitis. From about ten newly diagnosed, treatment-naive pediatric ulcerative colitis patients and a few non-IBD control children, paired blood and rectal samples were collected. What the authors observed across the whole study: Because the repertoires came from total lymphocyte DNA, rare subsets such as regulatory T cells may have patterns that are not reflected. Significantly higher autologous blood-rectal clonal overlap was found in ulcerative colitis patients than in controls, which suggested increased T cell trafficking to inflamed tissue. Two rectal CDR3 clonotypes were detected in all ulcerative colitis patients and were not detected in any of the controls. Features of the rectal repertoire distinguished controls, mild-moderate colitis patients and acute severe colitis patients, and in acute severe colitis rectal diversity was lower because of clonal expansions. For technical reasons, substantially fewer templates were yielded by the blood samples of two patients, and these blood samples were excluded from blood-rectal overlap analysis. Only four individuals were included in the healthy control group, which was small. Blood-derived T cells may have been included in the rectal pinch biopsies, particularly in patients with overt colitis.

The CDR3, cysteine through phenylalanine, is 11 amino acids long. Only CDR3 DNA remains: 33 bases, in frame from the first base. CDR1 and CDR2 (SQVTM, ANQGSEA) derive from the germline V gene. V is shortened by 5 bases, J by 3 bases, and the region joining them spans 7 bases. One to two pinch biopsies were taken from the rectum for research during colonoscopy. Ulcerative colitis patients had received no immunosuppressive medication before the diagnostic colonoscopy. Rectal biopsies were digested with proteinase K before DNA isolation. The Wizard kit (Promega) was used to extract genomic DNA from blood and intestinal samples. Using the immunoSEQ TRB Survey service, rearranged CDR3 beta regions were amplified from genomic DNA with multiplex V and J primers. To keep sequencing depth equal across samples, survey-level depth of up to 500,000 reads per sample was applied. Libraries were purified and pooled, and sequencing was performed on Illumina technology. As for how the authors treated the data: Productive clonality, sample overlap, pairwise scatters, CDR3 beta length, V/D/J gene usage and productiveness were assessed with immunoSEQ online tools. Alongside Shannon and Simpson indices, calculated diversity was computed as the number of unique rearrangements divided by total templates, multiplied by 100. Principal component analysis was performed on Z-score normalized data with the R prcomp function and the ggbiplot package. Blood-rectal clonal overlap within each subject was quantified with Morisita's index. Entries here come from immuneACCESS through TCRdb and include only in-frame sequences with V and J called. Some clones fail to appear in such tables; in the studies checked, an unresolved V gene covers under half of the shortfall, and the cause of the remainder is unknown. D and trimming come from the DNA, and the V and J calls and clone size come from that table. The sample records tens of thousands of clones, 65% to 80% of which are singletons. Of the sample, about 7.8% is held by the ten largest clones.

Comments on this clone: Its antigen is not yet known. It has no much larger one-base neighbor in the sample; base qualities were not kept.

The chain is made from TRBV29-1 and TRBJ2-5; there is no confident call for the D gene. The sequencing input was gut tissue. This receptor was obtained from a boy aged 5-17 years with severe ulcerative colitis. The nucleotide sequence is given as TGCAGCGTTCTATTCGAAGAGACCCAGTACTTC. This translates into CSVLFEETQYF.